Shown below are 32 T cell receptor beta chains from a single sample sequenced in a study of OX40 agonist ivuxolimab in advanced cancers. Only in-frame clones appear in the TCRdb table, and some are missing; sequencing was by immunoSEQ multiplex PCR. This sample has tens of thousands of clones, with around 85% found just once. The specimen comprised CD4+ or CD8+ T cells sorted from blood, sampled in a trial of the OX40 agonist ivuxolimab. The receptor source for this set is an adult with an advanced solid tumor such as melanoma, head and neck, liver or kidney cancer.

V and J are TRBV7-3 and TRBJ1-1, with TRBD1 matching over 11 bases. CDR1 and CDR2 from the germline V gene are SGHTA and FQGTGA. CDR3 length: 14 residues. J lost 5 bases, V lost 3 bases, and 2 bases had no gene match. CDR3 in amino acids: CASSLDRGQTEAFF. CDR3 sequence (DNA): TGTGCCAGCAGCTTGGACAGGGGGCAAACTGAAGCTTTCTTT.

This sequence joins TRBV7-8 and TRBJ1-3, with D possibly TRBD1 on 6 matching bases. The germline CDR1 and CDR2 sequences are SGHVS and FQNEAQ. The CDR3 has 15 amino acids. V was shortened by 5 bases and J by 2 bases, with 13 bases between the two germline ends. The CDR3 region is CASSQTGSPGNTIYF. The CDR3 bases are TGTGCCAGCAGCCAAACAGGGTCTCCTGGAAACACCATATATTTT. The whole variable domain, filled in from reference TRBV7-8 and TRBJ1-3, reads GAGVSQSPRYKVAKRGQDVALRCDPISGHVSLFWYQQALGQGPEFLTYFQNEAQLDKSGLPSDRFFAERPEGSVSTLKIQRTQQEDSAVYLCASSQTGSPGNTIYFGEGSWLTVV.

This clone appeared once. The chain uses TRBV19 and TRBJ2-7; unclear D gene. This CDR3 comprises 15 residues. Germline lookup yields CDR1 LNHDA and CDR2 SQIVND (reference sequence). The V end was cut by 1 base, the J end by 0 bases, with 10 bases between. CDR3 DNA: TGTGCCAGTAGTATAGGGTCAGGCATCTCCTACGAGCAGTACTTC. Its translation is CASSIGSGISYEQYF.

The genes are TRBV4-3 and TRBJ1-1; possibly TRBD1 for D (5 bases). There are 15 residues in the CDR3. V gave up 5 bases and J gave up 0 bases, with 13 bases separating them. Per the germline V gene, CDR1 is LGHNA and CDR2 is YSLEER. CDR3 protein: CASSEGRRVNTEAFF. DNA for the CDR3: TGCGCCAGCAGCGAAGGTCGCAGGGTGAACACTGAAGCTTTCTTT.

This clone was picked up one time. The chain uses TRBV11-3 and TRBJ2-5; TRBD1 matches 8 bases. Germline V gene data show CDR1 as SGHNT and CDR2 as YENEEA. The CDR3 covers 16 residues. The V and J ends lost 5 bases and 2 bases, in that order; junction bases with no gene match: 10. The CDR3 loop reads CASSHRTGSGQETQYF. The CDR3 DNA reads as TGTGCCAGCAGCCACCGGACAGGGAGCGGTCAAGAGACCCAGTACTTC.

DNA of the CDR3: TGTGCCAGCAGTTTATCCCCCAACACAGATACGCAGTATTTT. Its protein is CASSLSPNTDTQYF. The V and J genes are TRBV28 and TRBJ2-3; D uncertain. This CDR3 comprises 14 residues. Trimming took off 1 base at V and 2 bases at J, with 7 bases between the two ends. Per the germline V gene, CDR1 is MDHEN and CDR2 is SYDVKM.

This clone was counted between two and nine times. The chain links TRBV7-6 to TRBJ2-5, with 7 bases aligning to TRBD2. Germline V gene sequence: CDR1 SGHVS, CDR2 FNYEAQ. The CDR3 consists of 15 residues. The V gene end was trimmed by 0 bases and the J gene end by 5 bases; junction bases not matched to a gene: 6. The CDR3 loop is CASSLAEGGYETQYF. The DNA for the CDR3 is TGTGCCAGCAGCTTAGCGGAGGGAGGGTACGAGACCCAGTACTTC.

The gene calls are TRBV10-2 and TRBJ2-7, with 7 bases fitting TRBD1. There are 14 residues in the CDR3. The V and J ends lost 3 bases and 3 bases, in that order; junction bases with no gene match: 5. CDR1 and CDR2 (germline): WSHSY, SAAADI. CDR3 bases: TGCGCCAGCAGTGAAGGGACAGTGTACTACGAGCAGTACTTC. Translated: CASSEGTVYYEQYF.

This clone has just a few counts. The V call is TRBV7-3, the J call TRBJ1-1, with a tentative D call TRBD1 (5 bases). Germline-derived CDR1 and CDR2 are SGHTA and FQGTGA. The germline V and J ends were trimmed by 5 bases and 1 base, with 11 bases remaining between them. CDR3 size: 14 residues. CDR3 in DNA: TGTGCCAGCAGCCCGTCTACAGGGAACACTGAAGCTTTCTTT. Protein product: CASSPSTGNTEAFF.

This chain connects TRBV28 to TRBJ1-2; D may be TRBD1 (5 bases). V was shortened by 6 bases and J by 0 bases, with 20 bases between the two germline ends. The length of the CDR3 is 17 residues. Germline V gene lookup returns CDR1 MDHEN and CDR2 SYDVKM. The CDR3 nucleotides read TGTGCCAGCAGCTCAGGGACCCTCGGGAGAACTAACTATGGCTACACCTTC. It specifies CASSSGTLGRTNYGYTF.

For this clone: This sample also contains other DNA sequences that code for the same CDR3. This rearrangement joins TRBV4-2 to TRBJ1-5; D remains ambiguous. This CDR3 has 14 amino acids. Germline CDR1 reads LGHNA; CDR2 reads YNFKEQ. Trimming removed 0 bases from V and 1 base from J, with 4 bases in between. CDR3 loop: CASSQEGSNQPQHF. The CDR3, as DNA: TGTGCCAGCAGCCAAGAGGGGAGCAATCAGCCCCAGCATTTT.

The chain couples TRBV27 to TRBJ2-5; D unclear. Trimming removed 1 base at V and 5 bases at J, with 11 bases between. Looked up from germline, CDR1 is MNHEY and CDR2 is SMNVEV (reference sequence). This CDR3 region has 14 residues. The CDR3 here is CASSLLGSGETQYF. For the CDR3, the DNA is TGTGCCAGCAGTTTATTGGGCTCCGGGGAGACCCAGTACTTC.

The rearrangement links TRBV7-2 to TRBJ1-5; D remains unclear. V gave up 1 base and J gave up 1 base, with 5 bases separating them. The germline gives CDR1 SGHTA, CDR2 FQGNSA. The CDR3 loop spans 14 amino acids. DNA for the CDR3: TGTGCCAGCAGCTTAGTGGGGAGCAATCAGCCCCAGCATTTT. It specifies CASSLVGSNQPQHF.

This clone was counted only a few times. The rearrangement uses TRBV11-3 and TRBJ2-6; 8 bases align to TRBD1. V gave up 5 bases and J gave up 2 bases; unmatched junction bases: 2. CDR1 and CDR2 from the germline V gene are SGHNT and YENEEA. The CDR3 totals 15 residues. The CDR3 DNA follows: TGTGCCAGCAGCCGACAGGGGCCTGGGGCCAACGTCCTGACTTTC. This encodes CASSRQGPGANVLTF. Full variable domain (outside the CDR3, taken from reference TRBV11-3 and TRBJ2-6): EAGVVQSPRYKIIEKKQPVAFWCNPISGHNTLYWYLQNLGQGPELLIRYENEEAVDDSQLPKDRFSAERLKGVDSTLKIQPAELGDSAVYLCASSRQGPGANVLTFGAGSRLTVL.

J is TRBJ2-5 and V is TRBV29-1, with D uncertain. Germline V gene data show CDR1 as SQVTM and CDR2 as ANQGSEA. V was trimmed by 4 bases and J by 2 bases, leaving 8 bases between them. The CDR3 runs 12 residues. CDR3 residues: CSVVLPQETQYF. In nucleotides, the CDR3 is TGCAGCGTTGTACTGCCACAAGAGACCCAGTACTTC.

The gene calls are TRBV30 and TRBJ2-5; D is perhaps TRBD2 (6 bases). The CDR3 is 12 amino acids. Between the trimmed V and J ends, which lost 5 bases and 3 bases, there was a span of 10 bases. Germline CDR1 GTSNPN, CDR2 SVGIG (reference sequence). CDR3: CAWGRIKETQYF. The CDR3 DNA follows: TGTGCCTGGGGGAGGATTAAAGAGACCCAGTACTTC.

This sequence joins TRBV7-9 and TRBJ2-6; TRBD1 agrees at 11 bases. Germline CDR1 SEHNR, CDR2 FQNEAQ (reference sequence). This CDR3 is 18 amino acids long. Trimming cost V 6 bases and J 4 bases; bases outside gene matches: 11. The CDR3, as DNA: TGTGCCAGCAGTTCGGACAGGGGGCTTTCCTCCGGGGCCAACGTCCTGACTTTC. This translates into CASSSDRGLSSGANVLTF.

The rearrangement links TRBV10-3 to TRBJ2-7; D uncertain. This CDR3 spans 15 amino acids. Germline values: CDR1 ENHRY, CDR2 SYGVKD. V lost 5 bases and J lost 3, with 17 bases in between. The CDR3 DNA sequence: TGTGCCATCAGTATCACCTCAGGCAGCCTCTACGAGCAGTACTTC. Translation: CAISITSGSLYEQYF.

This clone was seen just once. The chain recombines TRBV9 with TRBJ1-6, with D uncertain. The CDR3 length is 18 residues. V was clipped by 0 bases and J by 6 bases, with 19 bases between them. Germline loops: CDR1 SGDLS, CDR2 YYNGEE. CDR3 in amino acids: CASSVDSTGRRTNSPLHF. The DNA for the CDR3 is TGTGCCAGCAGCGTAGACTCCACCGGACGTAGGACTAATTCACCCCTCCACTTT.

With respect to this clone: This sample includes further DNA sequences coding for the same CDR3. Here the CDR3 DNA reads TGCGCCAGCAGCTTGGAGGGGGGTCAGCCCCAGCATTTT. Translating gives CASSLEGGQPQHF. The genes are TRBV5-1 and TRBJ1-5; D perhaps matches TRBD1 (6 bases). Looked up from germline, CDR1 is SGHRS and CDR2 is YFSETQ. The germline V and J ends were trimmed by 0 bases and 6 bases, with 7 bases remaining between them. This CDR3 contains 13 residues.

This clone was counted a few times. The rearrangement uses TRBV19 and TRBJ2-6; unclear D gene. Germline CDR1 and CDR2: LNHDA and SQIVND (reference sequence). Trimming pared 9 bases from V and 0 bases from J, leaving 6 bases between. This CDR3 is built from 13 residues. The CDR3 reads CARRNSGANVLTF. The DNA of the CDR3 is TGTGCCAGGAGAAACTCTGGGGCCAACGTCCTGACTTTC.

The V and J genes are TRBV5-1 and TRBJ1-2; 8 positions agree with TRBD1. This CDR3 is built from 15 residues. J was trimmed by 6 bases and V by 2 bases; bases with no gene match: 9. Germline CDR1 SGHRS, CDR2 YFSETQ. CDR3 sequence: CASSLQGDPSNGYTF. The DNA of the CDR3 is TGCGCCAGCAGCTTACAGGGGGACCCTTCGAATGGCTACACCTTC.

The chain joins TRBV18 to TRBJ1-5; 8 bases line up with TRBD1. With 8 bases clipped from V and 6 bases from J, the junction kept 12 bases outside the gene matches. The CDR3 consists of 15 residues. CDR1 is KGHSH and CDR2 is LQKENI in the germline V gene. CDR3 residues: CASTPGQGISQPQHF. CDR3 sequence (DNA): TGTGCCAGCACCCCCGGACAGGGCATAAGTCAGCCCCAGCATTTT.

This clone was counted once. The chain is built from TRBV18 and TRBJ1-5, with D hard to call. V gave up 3 bases and J gave up 1 base, with 4 bases separating them. This CDR3 has 13 residues. Germline assignment: CDR1 KGHSH and CDR2 LQKENI. The CDR3 loop is CASSPESNQPQHF. The CDR3, as DNA: TGTGCCAGCTCACCCGAGAGCAATCAGCCCCAGCATTTT.

This clone was seen just once. The V call is TRBV7-2, the J call TRBJ2-3; the match to TRBD1 covers 8 bases. Germline CDR1 SGHTA, CDR2 FQGNSA. Trimming took 1 base from V and 11 from J; bases not matched to a gene: 8. The CDR3 runs to 14 residues. The CDR3 coding sequence is TGTGCCAGCAGCTTAGGGGGCGGACAGGGAAGGCAGTATTTT. It translates to CASSLGGGQGRQYF.

The chain joins TRBV9 to TRBJ2-3; D is unresolved. The length of the CDR3 is 14 residues. CDR1 and CDR2 (germline): SGDLS, YYNGEE. Between the trimmed V and J ends, which lost 0 bases and 0 bases, there was a span of 5 bases. The CDR3 loop reads CASSVGVSTDTQYF. The DNA of the CDR3 is TGTGCCAGCAGCGTAGGGGTAAGCACAGATACGCAGTATTTT.

CDR3 residues: CASSYAGLKINEQFF. The CDR3 DNA is TGTGCCAGCAGTTACGCGGGATTAAAAATCAATGAGCAGTTCTTC. V is TRBV6-5 and J is TRBJ2-1, with TRBD2 as a possible D gene (6 bases). V was clipped by 2 bases and J by 6 bases, with 14 bases between them. The CDR3 consists of 15 residues. Looked up from germline, CDR1 is MNHEY and CDR2 is SVGAGI.

The chain has TRBV10-3 and TRBJ1-1; no clear D gene. The V and J ends lost 0 bases and 4 bases respectively, with 18 bases between them. Per germline, CDR1 ENHRY and CDR2 SYGVKD. This CDR3 region has 17 residues. In DNA form, the CDR3 reads TGTGCCATCAGTGAGTCGGTCCGGGGAAAAGTTAGCACTGAAGCTTTCTTT. This sequence encodes CAISESVRGKVSTEAFF.

The chain has TRBV6-1 and TRBJ1-2, with 7 positions matching TRBD1. The ends lost 3 bases at V and 2 bases at J; junction bases unmatched: 3. This CDR3 is built from 14 residues. Germline V gives CDR1 MNHNS, CDR2 SASEGT. The CDR3 DNA reads as TGTGCCAGCAGTGAGTTCAGGGGGAACTATGGCTACACCTTC. Residues: CASSEFRGNYGYTF.

The V call is TRBV12-1, the J call TRBJ1-1. TRBV12-1 is flagged as a pseudogene. The CDR3 consists of 15 residues. CDR3 bases: TGTGCCAGCAGCTTTGAACTTTCTGGGAACACTGAAGCTTTCTTT. This translates into CASSFELSGNTEAFF.

The V call is TRBV5-1, the J call TRBJ1-6; D not resolved. Germline V gene sequence: CDR1 SGHRS, CDR2 YFSETQ. The germline V and J ends were trimmed by 1 base and 7 bases, with 9 bases remaining between them. The CDR3 length is 14 residues. CDR3 DNA sequence: TGCGCCAGCAGCTTGCGGAACGCGAATTCACCCCTCCACTTT. Encoded protein: CASSLRNANSPLHF.

The chain has TRBV27 and TRBJ2-1; the D call may be TRBD1 or TRBD2 (6 bases each). The CDR3 sequence is 14 residues long. CDR1 and CDR2 from the germline V gene are MNHEY and SMNVEV (reference sequence). Trimming removed 2 bases at V and 9 bases at J, with 14 bases between. CDR3 loop: CASSLREGGSEQFF. The CDR3 nucleotides read TGTGCCAGCAGTTTAAGAGAAGGGGGGAGTGAGCAGTTCTTC.